The 20 T cell receptor beta chains presented below share a single source sample, sequenced in a study of blood T cell repertoires in COVID-19. TCRdb's copy holds only in-frame clones and misses some; the assay was immunoSEQ multiplex PCR. The repertoire holds some 300,000 clones, with under 90% as singletons. The sequenced sample consisted of PBMCs or T cells enriched from blood (not recorded which). These receptor sequences come from a woman aged 25 to 39 who had recovered from COVID-19.

The CDR3 bases are TGTGCCAGCAGCATACTACAAGATCAGCCCCAGCATTTT. Its protein product is CASSILQDQPQHF. The chain carries TRBV7-9 and TRBJ1-5; D ambiguous. V dropped 5 bases and J dropped 5 bases, with 10 bases sitting between them. The CDR3 runs 13 residues. Per the germline V gene, CDR1 is SEHNR and CDR2 is FQNEAQ (reference sequence).

The chain joins TRBV7-2 to TRBJ2-7; TRBD2 agrees at 10 bases. The CDR3 runs to 18 residues. Unmatched junction bases numbered 10, after V lost 2 bases and J lost 0 bases. Germline V gene data show CDR1 as SGHTA and CDR2 as FQGNSA. The CDR3 DNA follows: TGTGCCAGCAGCTTAAACGGGCTACTAGCGGGACCCTCCTACGAGCAGTACTTC. It is translated as CASSLNGLLAGPSYEQYF.

V and J are TRBV12-3 or TRBV12-4 and TRBJ1-2; no reliable D call. The length of the CDR3 is 13 residues. The ends were cut back, 6 bases at V and 6 bases at J, with 14 bases in the middle. The chain's CDR3 is CASSPGGYHGYTF. The CDR3 coding sequence is TGTGCCAGCAGCCCCGGCGGATACCATGGCTACACCTTC.

The chain combines TRBV4-1 with TRBJ2-1, with 12 nucleotides matching TRBD2. The CDR3 length is 18 residues. Unmatched junction bases numbered 15, after V lost 4 bases and J lost 8 bases. Germline assignment: CDR1 MGHRA and CDR2 YSYEKL. CDR3 in DNA: TGCGCCAGCAGCCTCAGGACAATGACTAGCGGGAGAATCTATGAGCAGTTCTTC. Encoded protein: CASSLRTMTSGRIYEQFF.

The chain recombines TRBV19 with TRBJ1-1; tentative D call: TRBD1 (6 bases). CDR3 size: 13 residues. CDR1 and CDR2 from the germline V gene are LNHDA and SQIVND (reference sequence). The ends were cut back, 0 bases at V and 8 bases at J, with 10 bases in the middle. The CDR3 sequence: CASSIEHREEAFF. CDR3 in DNA: TGTGCCAGTAGTATAGAGCACAGGGAGGAAGCTTTCTTT. Filled out from reference TRBV19 and TRBJ1-1, the complete variable domain reads DGGITQSPKYLFRKEGQNVTLSCEQNLNHDAMYWYRQDPGQGLRLIYYSQIVNDFQKGDIAEGYSVSREKKESFPLTVTSAQKNPTAFYLCASSIEHREEAFFGQGTRLTVV.

This chain uses TRBV28 with TRBJ1-1; 7 nucleotides match TRBD1. Germline loops: CDR1 MDHEN, CDR2 SYDVKM. J was trimmed by 4 bases and V by 7 bases; bases with no gene match: 12. The CDR3 is made up of 15 amino acids. CDR3 sequence (DNA): TGTGCCAGCACCCGAGGGGGCAGGGTCGGCACTGAAGCTTTCTTT. Its protein is CASTRGGRVGTEAFF.

This clone was counted once. The genes are TRBV6-5 and TRBJ2-7; possibly TRBD2 for D (5 bases). Trimming took off 7 bases at V and 7 bases at J, with 17 bases between the two ends. The CDR3 covers 13 residues. Germline V lookup: CDR1 MNHEY, CDR2 SVGAGI. The DNA for the CDR3 is TGTGCCAGCACCCTACTCAGGACGGGGGAGCAGTACTTC. Translated, it gives CASTLLRTGEQYF.

This clone was detected only a few times. The rearrangement links TRBV29-1 to TRBJ1-1; TRBD1 is a possible D gene (5 bases). The ends were cut back, 2 bases at V and 12 bases at J, with 19 bases in the middle. The CDR3 is made up of 13 amino acids. Germline values: CDR1 SQVTM, CDR2 ANQGSEA. The CDR3 region is CSVEILAEGRTFF. The CDR3 DNA reads TGCAGCGTTGAAATCCTGGCGGAGGGACGGACTTTCTTT.

In its sample, this clone was seen many times. This chain uses TRBV11-2 with TRBJ1-1, with D possibly TRBD1 on 5 matching bases. The CDR3 is 14 amino acids. Trimming shortened V by 3 bases and J by 1 base, and 9 bases separated the two germline ends. The V gene's germline CDR1 is SGHAT and CDR2 FQNNGV. The CDR3 loop reads CASSFDRTNTEAFF. CDR3 DNA: TGTGCCAGCAGCTTCGACAGAACGAACACTGAAGCTTTCTTT.

The V gene is TRBV7-2, the J gene TRBJ2-6; 10 nucleotides agree with TRBD1. Unmatched junction bases numbered 11, after V lost 5 bases and J lost 4 bases. Germline V lookup: CDR1 SGHTA, CDR2 FQGNSA. The CDR3 is 18 residues long. Here the CDR3 reads CASSRLDRGWLGANVLTF. Written as DNA, the CDR3 is TGTGCCAGCAGCCGCCTGGACAGGGGGTGGTTAGGGGCCAACGTCCTGACTTTC.

The chain combines TRBV2 with TRBJ1-6; no definite D call. V lost 3 bases and J lost 7, with 13 bases in between. Germline lookup yields CDR1 SNHLY and CDR2 FYNNEI. The CDR3 sequence is 15 residues long. For the CDR3, the DNA is TGTGCCAGCAGTGAGATGCGTTCTCGGAATTCACCCCTCCACTTT. It is translated as CASSEMRSRNSPLHF. Combining the CDR3 with reference TRBV2 and TRBJ1-6 gives the whole variable domain EPEVTQTPSHQVTQMGQEVILRCVPISNHLYFYWYRQILGQKVEFLVSFYNNEISEKSEIFDDQFSVERPDGSNFTLKIRSTKLEDSAMYFCASSEMRSRNSPLHFGNGTRLTVT.

The rearrangement joins TRBV25-1 to TRBJ2-2; 7 bases match TRBD2. Germline loops: CDR1 MGHDK, CDR2 SYGVNS. V shed 3 bases, J shed 6 bases, and the junction held 7 bases outside the gene matches. The CDR3 runs to 15 residues. The CDR3 region is CASSEGGVDAGELFF. In nucleotides, the CDR3 is TGTGCCAGCAGTGAGGGGGGGGTGGACGCCGGGGAGCTGTTTTTT.

The chain carries TRBV10-3 and TRBJ2-7; the match to TRBD2 covers 11 bases. Germline trimming cut 6 bases from V and 2 bases from J; bases unmatched to any gene: 12. The CDR3 consists of 17 residues. Germline V gene data show CDR1 as ENHRY and CDR2 as SYGVKD. The CDR3 DNA is TGTGCCATCAGGCGGACTAGCGGGCCAACCTCAGCCTACGAGCAGTACTTC. Its translation is CAIRRTSGPTSAYEQYF.

The genes are TRBV11-3 and TRBJ2-2; D uncertain. The CDR3 runs to 13 residues. Germline V lookup: CDR1 SGHNT, CDR2 YENEEA. V was shortened by 5 bases and J by 5 bases, with 9 bases between the two germline ends. The CDR3 DNA reads TGTGCCAGCAGCCCACATCGTACCGGGGAGCTGTTTTTT. Its translation is CASSPHRTGELFF.

This chain links TRBV12-3 or TRBV12-4 with TRBJ2-7; no firm D call. V lost 7 bases and J 1 base, leaving 11 bases between the germline ends. The CDR3 sequence is 13 residues long. CDR3 DNA sequence: TGTGCCAGCACCCTGACGGGTTCCTACGAGCAGTACTTC. Translating it yields CASTLTGSYEQYF.

This clone came up once. V is TRBV6-4 and J is TRBJ2-7, with 7 positions matching TRBD2. Germline CDR1 MRHNA, CDR2 SNTAGT. The CDR3 spans 15 residues. Trimming at V came to 4 bases and at J to 5 bases, leaving 11 bases not matched to a gene. The CDR3 DNA reads TGTGCCAGCAGTGCCGAGGCGGGAGTATTCCACGAGCAGTACTTC. This gives the protein CASSAEAGVFHEQYF.

CDR3 residues: CSVEDGRRPEQFF. The CDR3 DNA reads TGCAGCGTTGAAGATGGTCGGCGGCCTGAGCAGTTCTTC. J is TRBJ2-1 and V is TRBV29-1; the D is unclear. Trimming left V 0 bases short and J 9 bases short, with 12 bases between. Germline loops: CDR1 SQVTM, CDR2 ANQGSEA. The CDR3 loop spans 13 amino acids.

This clone was seen just once. This chain uses TRBV7-9 with TRBJ2-3, with a weak D call TRBD2 (6 bases). The ends were cut back, 6 bases at V and 6 bases at J, with 13 bases in the middle. Germline CDR1 reads SEHNR; CDR2 reads FQNEAQ (reference sequence). The CDR3 is made up of 13 amino acids. The CDR3 region has the DNA TGTGCCAGCAGTTCAATGGAGGGGGATACGCAGTATTTT. Protein product: CASSSMEGDTQYF.

This clone came up once. The chain recombines TRBV18 with TRBJ2-1; maybe TRBD2 (6 bases). From germline, CDR1 is KGHSH and CDR2 LQKENI. Trimming stripped 4 bases from V and 0 bases from J, with 13 bases between. The CDR3 is 16 residues long. CDR3 sequence: CASSRYQTSSYNEQFF. For the CDR3, the DNA is TGTGCCAGCTCACGGTATCAGACTAGCTCCTACAATGAGCAGTTCTTC.

The CDR3 nucleotides read TGTGCCAGCAGTTACCGGGACAGGGGTGAAAAACTGTTTTTT. It yields the protein CASSYRDRGEKLFF. The chain combines TRBV6-5 with TRBJ1-4; 10 nucleotides agree with TRBD1. After removal of 2 bases from V and 7 bases from J, the junction contained 1 base not matched to a gene. The germline gives CDR1 MNHEY, CDR2 SVGAGI. The CDR3 loop spans 14 amino acids.